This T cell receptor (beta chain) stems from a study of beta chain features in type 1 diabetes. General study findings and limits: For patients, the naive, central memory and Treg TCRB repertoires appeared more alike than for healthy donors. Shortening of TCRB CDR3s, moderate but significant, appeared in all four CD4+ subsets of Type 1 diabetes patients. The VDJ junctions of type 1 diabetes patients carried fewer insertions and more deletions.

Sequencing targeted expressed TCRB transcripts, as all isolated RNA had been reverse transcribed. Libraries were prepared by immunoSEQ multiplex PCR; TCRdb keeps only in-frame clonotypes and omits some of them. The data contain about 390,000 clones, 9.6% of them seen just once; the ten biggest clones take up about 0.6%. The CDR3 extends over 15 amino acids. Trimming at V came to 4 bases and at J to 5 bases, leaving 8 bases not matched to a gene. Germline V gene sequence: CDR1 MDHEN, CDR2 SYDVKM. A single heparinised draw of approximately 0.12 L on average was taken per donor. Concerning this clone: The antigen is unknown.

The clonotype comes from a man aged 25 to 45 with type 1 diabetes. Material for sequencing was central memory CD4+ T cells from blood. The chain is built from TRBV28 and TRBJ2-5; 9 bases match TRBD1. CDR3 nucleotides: TGTGCCAGCAGTTCGCCCGGGACAGGGCACGAGACCCAGTACTTC. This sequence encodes CASSSPGTGHETQYF.